These 20 T cell receptor beta chains came from one sample sequenced in a study of beta chain features in type 1 diabetes. What was sequenced were expressed TCRB transcripts, since all of the isolated RNA had been reverse transcribed. Here immunoSEQ multiplex PCR was the method, and the copy in TCRdb shows in-frame clones only, minus some. In the table there are hundreds of thousands of clones, about 15% of which are singletons. Source material: naive CD4+ T cells from blood. The source of these receptors is a man aged 25-45 years in good health.

The CDR3 region is CASSVVGLFQETQYF. The DNA for the CDR3 is TGTGCCAGCAGCGTAGTAGGATTGTTCCAAGAGACCCAGTACTTC. The V and J genes are TRBV9 and TRBJ2-5; D is uncertain. The CDR3 is 15 residues long. Germline lookup yields CDR1 SGDLS and CDR2 YYNGEE. The V gene lost 0 bases and the J gene lost 1 base, with 10 bases spanning the gap.

CDR3 nucleotide sequence: TGCAGCGTTGAAGAGAGTTATGAAAAACTGTTTTTT. Translated: CSVEESYEKLFF. J is TRBJ1-4 and V is TRBV29-1; D is ambiguous. Trimming stripped 0 bases from V and 6 bases from J, with 5 bases between. The CDR3 sequence is 12 residues long. The germline V gene encodes CDR1 SQVTM and CDR2 ANQGSEA.

The chain links TRBV30 to TRBJ1-4; D is unresolved. CDR3 length: 12 amino acids. V was clipped by 2 bases and J by 7 bases, with 8 bases between them. CDR1 and CDR2 from the germline V gene are GTSNPN and SVGIG (reference sequence). CDR3 sequence reads: CAWSPWGEKLFF. The CDR3 DNA sequence: TGTGCCTGGAGTCCTTGGGGTGAAAAACTGTTTTTT.

V usage is TRBV5-4 and J usage is TRBJ2-5; 7 bases map to TRBD1. Germline lookup yields CDR1 SGHNT and CDR2 YYREEE (reference sequence). The trim removed 3 bases at V and 2 bases at J, leaving 7 bases unmatched. The CDR3 has 15 residues. The DNA for the CDR3 is TGTGCCAGCAGCTCACCCAAGGGACAGCAAGAGACCCAGTACTTC. Translated: CASSSPKGQQETQYF. Variable domain in full (rest from reference TRBV5-4 and TRBJ2-5): ETGVTQSPTHLIKTRGQQVTLRCSSQSGHNTVSWYQQALGQGPQFIFQYYREEENGRGNFPPRFSGLQFPNYSSELNVNALELDDSALYLCASSSPKGQQETQYFGPGTRLLVL.

This clone was detected only a few times. The CDR3 nucleotides read TGTGCCAGCAGCTTTAGCGGAACAGATACGCAGTATTTT. Its translation is CASSFSGTDTQYF. The chain joins TRBV6-5 to TRBJ2-3, with D perhaps matching TRBD2 (6 bases). The germline V gene encodes CDR1 MNHEY and CDR2 SVGAGI. The CDR3 totals 13 residues. Trimming took 6 bases from V and 3 from J, leaving 10 bases between them.

V gene TRBV4-1 combines with J gene TRBJ2-3; the D gene could be TRBD1 or TRBD2 (6 bases each). The CDR3 runs 16 residues. Per the germline V gene, CDR1 is MGHRA and CDR2 is YSYEKL. V was cut by 0 bases and J by 6 bases, with 16 bases left in between. The chain's CDR3 is CASSQDNPGAADTQYF. In nucleotides, the CDR3 is TGCGCCAGCAGCCAAGATAATCCGGGGGCTGCGGATACGCAGTATTTT.

The chain links TRBV7-9 to TRBJ2-2; maybe TRBD2 (5 bases). The CDR3 length is 16 residues. Germline CDR1 SEHNR, CDR2 FQNEAQ (reference sequence). V lost 2 bases, J lost 0 bases, and 10 bases lay in between. In DNA form, the CDR3 reads TGTGCCAGCAGCTTAAGGGAACTAGCGAACACCGGGGAGCTGTTTTTT. It translates to CASSLRELANTGELFF.

A few counts support this clone. The chain uses TRBV9 and TRBJ1-5; a possible D gene is TRBD1 (6 bases). Trimming took off 7 bases at V and 3 bases at J, with 11 bases between the two ends. CDR3 length: 13 residues. The V gene's germline CDR1 is SGDLS and CDR2 YYNGEE. The CDR3 nucleotides read TGTGCCAGCGCCCGACAGGACAATCAGCCCCAGCATTTT. Residues: CASARQDNQPQHF. Together with reference TRBV9 and TRBJ1-5, the CDR3 gives the full variable domain: DSGVTQTPKHLITATGQRVTLRCSPRSGDLSVYWYQQSLDQGLQFLIQYYNGEERAKGNILERFSAQQFPDLHSELNLSSLELGDSALYFCASARQDNQPQHFGDGTRLSIL.

The V call is TRBV28, the J call TRBJ2-3; 8 bases line up with TRBD2. Germline-derived CDR1 and CDR2 are MDHEN and SYDVKM. The CDR3 extends over 16 amino acids. The ends lost 3 bases at V and 4 bases at J; junction bases unmatched: 9. For the CDR3, the DNA is TGTGCCAGCAGTTTTGCGGAGCGGGGGAGGGCAGATACGCAGTATTTT. Translation: CASSFAERGRADTQYF. Looking up the rest from reference TRBV28 and TRBJ2-3 gives the full variable domain: DVKVTQSSRYLVKRTGEKVFLECVQDMDHENMFWYRQDPGLGLRLIYFSYDVKMKEKGDIPEGYSVSREKKERFSLILESASTNQTSMYLCASSFAERGRADTQYFGPGTRLTVL.

This clone was recorded a few times. The rearrangement joins TRBV10-3 to TRBJ2-5; unclear D gene. CDR1 is ENHRY and CDR2 is SYGVKD in the germline V gene. V lost 2 bases and J lost 2, with 9 bases in between. This CDR3 is 14 amino acids long. The CDR3 DNA sequence: TGTGCCATCAGTGAGCGGGCTTCACAAGAGACCCAGTACTTC. Translated: CAISERASQETQYF.

The table lists this clone with a few counts. The gene calls are TRBV5-1 and TRBJ1-1; 7 positions match TRBD1. The junction had 12 bases not matched to a gene; V was cut back by 4 bases and J by 3 bases. CDR1 and CDR2 (germline): SGHRS, YFSETQ. The CDR3 is 16 amino acids. The CDR3 region has the DNA TGCGCCAGCAGCCCGGGACAGCTCCTAGGAGACACTGAAGCTTTCTTT. Protein sequence: CASSPGQLLGDTEAFF.

The gene calls are TRBV28 and TRBJ1-5; D not certain. The CDR3 runs 13 residues. CDR1 is MDHEN and CDR2 is SYDVKM in the germline V gene. V was shortened by 4 bases and J by 2 bases, with 6 bases between the two germline ends. Here the CDR3 reads CASSSHGNQPQHF. CDR3 nucleotides: TGTGCCAGCAGTTCCCATGGCAATCAGCCCCAGCATTTT.

The chain joins TRBV4-3 to TRBJ2-1, with D possibly matching TRBD1 (6 bases). Germline-derived CDR1 and CDR2 are LGHNA and YSLEER. V lost 0 bases and J 1 base, leaving 10 bases between the germline ends. This CDR3 has 16 amino acids. CDR3 nucleotide sequence: TGCGCCAGCAGCCAAGATACCGGACAGTCCTACAATGAGCAGTTCTTC. Protein sequence: CASSQDTGQSYNEQFF.

This clone was seen a few times. The rearrangement uses TRBV4-3 and TRBJ2-1, with D perhaps TRBD1 (5 bases). Germline V gives CDR1 LGHNA, CDR2 YSLEER. CDR3 length: 13 residues. With 0 bases removed from V and 8 bases from J, the gap between germline ends came to 8 bases. The CDR3 DNA follows: TGCGCCAGCAGCCAAGACAGGGCCCATGAGCAGTTCTTC. The encoded protein is CASSQDRAHEQFF.

In this sample, this clone turned up a few times. The chain joins TRBV30 to TRBJ2-1; 10 bases line up with TRBD1. This CDR3 is 17 amino acids long. CDR1 GTSNPN and CDR2 SVGIG come from the germline V gene (reference sequence). V lost 8 bases to trimming and J lost 7 bases; unmatched junction nucleotides: 20. The CDR3 protein is CALDPSTGQGSWNEQFF. The CDR3 DNA sequence: TGTGCCCTGGATCCATCGACGGGACAGGGGTCTTGGAATGAGCAGTTCTTC.

This rearrangement joins TRBV9 to TRBJ2-2; 7 bases map to TRBD1. The CDR3 is 16 amino acids. The trim removed 5 bases at V and 2 bases at J, leaving 9 bases unmatched. Per the germline V gene, CDR1 is SGDLS and CDR2 is YYNGEE. CDR3 bases: TGTGCCAGCAGATCAGGGGGTCAGCTAAACACCGGGGAGCTGTTTTTT. It encodes CASRSGGQLNTGELFF.

This clone was found a few times. The chain carries TRBV7-2 and TRBJ2-5; 7 bases fit TRBD2. The V and J ends lost 0 bases and 4 bases, in that order; junction bases with no gene match: 14. The CDR3 loop spans 18 amino acids. Germline V gene sequence: CDR1 SGHTA, CDR2 FQGNSA. The CDR3 DNA is TGTGCCAGCAGCTTAGCCGGCCTGGCGGGGGTCTCTGGAGAGACCCAGTACTTC. Protein: CASSLAGLAGVSGETQYF.

This sequence joins TRBV6-5 and TRBJ2-4; the D gene is possibly TRBD2 (5 bases). Germline CDR1 MNHEY, CDR2 SVGAGI. This CDR3 spans 12 amino acids. The ends were cut back, 8 bases at V and 8 bases at J, with 13 bases in the middle. The CDR3 spells CASRRTGDIQYF. CDR3 coding DNA: TGTGCCAGCCGACGGACCGGGGACATTCAGTACTTC.

This clone was detected only a few times. The chain links TRBV5-1 to TRBJ2-1; TRBD2 might be the D (6 bases). CDR3 length: 14 amino acids. V was pared by 0 bases and J by 7 bases, with 11 bases between. Germline V CDR1 and CDR2: SGHRS, YFSETQ. The CDR3: CASSLVPGRNEQFF. The CDR3 DNA follows: TGCGCCAGCAGCTTGGTTCCAGGGAGGAATGAGCAGTTCTTC.

This clone has more than one count but fewer than ten. The chain couples TRBV11-1 to TRBJ2-5; TRBD1 agrees at 7 bases. Trimming cost V 1 base and J 5 bases; bases outside gene matches: 7. Per the germline V gene, CDR1 is SGHAT and CDR2 is FQDESV (reference sequence). CDR3 length equals 15 residues. The CDR3 region is CASSLEGTVQETQYF. CDR3 sequence (DNA): TGTGCCAGCAGCTTAGAAGGGACAGTACAGGAGACCCAGTACTTC.